These 5 T cell receptor beta chains were sequenced from one sample in a study of Graves' ophthalmopathy and Graves' hyperthyroidism. RNA served as the template for amplifying TCR beta CDR3 regions. HTBI primers were employed in first-round RT-PCR, then a second-round multiplex PCR followed. TCRdb independently ran MiXCR on the multiplex PCR reads; one entry per CDR3 protein. The sample records about 740,000 distinct CDR3 sequences, around 40% being singletons. The sample was peripheral blood. Receptor source: an adult man with Graves' ophthalmopathy.

A few counts support this clonotype. The junction differs from germline at one of its ends, possibly a read error. This chain links TRBV5-1 with TRBJ1-1; perhaps TRBD1 as D (5 bases). The germline gives CDR1 SGHRS, CDR2 YFSETQ. The CDR3 runs to 13 residues. The CDR3 DNA sequence: TGTGCCAGCAGCTTAGGACAAAACATTGAAGCTTTCTTT. It encodes CASSLGQNIEAFF.

A few counts support this clonotype. The genes are TRBV19 and TRBJ2-2; D gene ambiguous. The CDR3 loop spans 13 amino acids. Germline values: CDR1 LNHDA, CDR2 SQIVND (reference sequence). The germline V and J ends were trimmed by 7 bases and 6 bases, with 12 bases remaining between them. The CDR3 coding sequence is TGTGCCAGTACAGAGTCACACGCCGGGGAGCTGTTTTTT. Translating it yields CASTESHAGELFF.

The chain has TRBV29-1 and TRBJ1-4, with D possibly matching TRBD1 (6 bases). Trimming pared 6 bases from V and 8 bases from J, leaving 25 bases between. CDR1 is SQVTM, CDR2 ANQGSEA, per germline. The CDR3 is 16 amino acids. CDR3 sequence (DNA): TGCAGCGTCTTAGGGACTAGCGGACAGTCAAGAGAAAAACTGTTTTTT. It specifies CSVLGTSGQSREKLFF.

As concerns this clonotype: Just one base apart from a much larger clone, this may be a read error. The chain carries TRBV12-3 or TRBV12-4 and TRBJ1-6, with unresolved D. V shed 7 bases and J shed 12 bases, with 13 bases lying between them. This CDR3 is 12 amino acids long. In DNA form, the CDR3 reads TGTGCCAGCACCGAGGGATGCCTACCCCTCCACTTT. Protein: CASTEGCLPLHF.

At least ten counts were recorded for this clonotype. This rearrangement joins TRBV7-2 to TRBJ1-5; D remains unclear. Between the trimmed V and J ends, which lost 7 bases and 7 bases, there was a span of 17 bases. The CDR3 loop spans 14 amino acids. Looked up from germline, CDR1 is SGHTA and CDR2 is FQGNSA. CDR3 nucleotides: TGTGCCAGCACCAAATTACGTTCCGGGCAGCCCCAGCATTTT. Translation gives CASTKLRSGQPQHF.